Listed here is a single T cell receptor (beta chain). The CDR3 spans 14 residues. Germline values: CDR1 PRHDT, CDR2 FYEKMQ (reference sequence). Trimming pared 1 base from V and 14 bases from J, leaving 17 bases between. The data were obtained in a study of cytomegalovirus exposure and HLA in healthy donors. The PCR contained 60 Vbeta and 13 Jbeta primers. The repertoire was sequenced with immunoSEQ multiplex PCR; TCRdb's copy has only in-frame clones and lacks some. The table shows under 200,000 clones, with 65% to 85% occurring only once. This TCR derives from a man aged 55 to 70 in good health and CMV-seronegative. The V call is TRBV13, the J call TRBJ1-4; D uncertain. The sequenced sample was PBMCs. CDR3 sequence: CASSLANTAPRLFF. Here the CDR3 DNA reads TGTGCCAGCAGCTTAGCCAACACAGCACCCCGCCTGTTTTTT.